This entry lists 10 T cell receptor beta chains sequenced from one sample in a study of cytomegalovirus exposure and HLA in healthy donors. Assay used: immunoSEQ multiplex PCR; TCRdb lists only in-frame clones, some missing. The data hold about 280,000 clones, with roughly 88% observed a single time. Sequencing was done on a sample of PBMCs. The receptors originated from a woman aged 18-35 years in good health and CMV-seronegative.

V and J are TRBV5-1 and TRBJ2-7, with D tentatively TRBD1 (5 bases). CDR1 and CDR2 from the germline V gene are SGHRS and YFSETQ. V was trimmed by 0 bases and J by 0 bases, leaving 13 bases between them. This CDR3 has 16 residues. CDR3 in amino acids: CASSLGRTLSSYEQYF. The CDR3 DNA reads as TGCGCCAGCAGCTTGGGTCGGACATTGAGCTCCTACGAGCAGTACTTC.

This chain connects TRBV28 to TRBJ1-5; 8 bases map to TRBD1. The germline CDR1 and CDR2 sequences are MDHEN and SYDVKM. V shed 5 bases and J 1 base; nucleotides not matched to a gene: 1. CDR3 length: 14 residues. CDR3 nucleotide sequence: TGTGCCAGCAGTACAGGGGGAAGCAATCAGCCCCAGCATTTT. Protein sequence: CASSTGGSNQPQHF.

CDR3 loop: CASSVRERGPQHF. The CDR3, as DNA: TGTGCCAGCAGCGTGAGGGAACGGGGTCCCCAGCATTTT. The chain combines TRBV9 with TRBJ1-5, with D unresolved. Trimming left V 2 bases short and J 10 bases short, with 13 bases between. Germline CDR1 and CDR2: SGDLS and YYNGEE. The CDR3 is 13 amino acids. Based on the CDR3 plus reference TRBV9 and TRBJ1-5, the full variable domain is DSGVTQTPKHLITATGQRVTLRCSPRSGDLSVYWYQQSLDQGLQFLIQYYNGEERAKGNILERFSAQQFPDLHSELNLSSLELGDSALYFCASSVRERGPQHFGDGTRLSIL.

This chain uses TRBV6-1 with TRBJ2-2; possible D gene TRBD2, 5 bases. The CDR3 runs to 15 residues. Germline CDR1 MNHNS, CDR2 SASEGT. The V gene lost 2 bases and the J gene lost 6 bases, with 13 bases spanning the gap. In DNA form, the CDR3 reads TGTGCCAGCAGTGAATACGCCCCCGGGGCCGGGGAGCTGTTTTTT. Amino acid sequence: CASSEYAPGAGELFF.

The J gene is TRBJ1-2, the V gene TRBV5-4, with D uncertain. Trimming shortened V by 4 bases and J by 1 base, and 8 bases separated the two germline ends. From germline, CDR1 is SGHNT and CDR2 YYREEE (reference sequence). This CDR3 is built from 13 residues. CDR3 loop: CASSHNINYGYTF. CDR3 nucleotide sequence: TGTGCCAGCAGCCATAACATTAACTATGGCTACACCTTC.

This sequence joins TRBV6-4 and TRBJ2-1; 8 bases map to TRBD2. V was pared by 0 bases and J by 7 bases, with 5 bases of the junction left unmatched. The CDR3 length is 15 residues. Germline V CDR1 and CDR2: MRHNA, SNTAGT. The CDR3 bases are TGTGCCAGCAGTGACTCGGGCGGGGGGCGGAATGAGCAGTTCTTC. Translating it yields CASSDSGGGRNEQFF.

V is TRBV9 and J is TRBJ2-2; a possible D gene is TRBD2 (6 bases). The CDR3 runs to 16 residues. Germline CDR1 reads SGDLS; CDR2 reads YYNGEE. The V and J ends lost 3 bases and 3 bases respectively, with 15 bases between them. The CDR3 region has the DNA TGTGCCAGCAGCGCGTCGACTAGTTCAGACACCGGGGAGCTGTTTTTT. It yields the protein CASSASTSSDTGELFF.

The V call is TRBV2, the J call TRBJ1-2; D is undetermined. The CDR3 runs to 16 residues. The ends were cut back, 2 bases at V and 3 bases at J, with 16 bases in the middle. In germline, CDR1 is SNHLY, CDR2 FYNNEI. CDR3 DNA sequence: TGTGCCAGCAGTGAAATCTCCACAGTAACGGACTATGGCTACACCTTC. Its protein product is CASSEISTVTDYGYTF.

V and J are TRBV11-2 and TRBJ2-7, with a weak D call TRBD2 (6 bases). Germline V gene lookup returns CDR1 SGHAT and CDR2 FQNNGV. V was cut by 7 bases and J by 2 bases, with 18 bases left in between. The CDR3 length is 15 residues. CDR3 in DNA: TGTGCCAGCACCCCAGGCGGCGGGAACGCCTACGAGCAGTACTTC. It codes for CASTPGGGNAYEQYF. Variable domain in full (rest from reference TRBV11-2 and TRBJ2-7): EAGVAQSPRYKIIEKRQSVAFWCNPISGHATLYWYQQILGQGPKLLIQFQNNGVVDDSQLPKDRFSAERLKGVDSTLKIQPAKLEDSAVYLCASTPGGGNAYEQYFGPGTRLTVT.

The rearrangement links TRBV7-2 to TRBJ1-4; D is unclear. CDR3 length: 13 amino acids. From germline, CDR1 is SGHTA and CDR2 FQGNSA. V lost 1 base to trimming and J lost 3 bases, with 3 bases between them. The CDR3 sequence: CASSLGANEKLFF. The DNA for the CDR3 is TGTGCCAGCAGCTTAGGCGCTAATGAAAAACTGTTTTTT.